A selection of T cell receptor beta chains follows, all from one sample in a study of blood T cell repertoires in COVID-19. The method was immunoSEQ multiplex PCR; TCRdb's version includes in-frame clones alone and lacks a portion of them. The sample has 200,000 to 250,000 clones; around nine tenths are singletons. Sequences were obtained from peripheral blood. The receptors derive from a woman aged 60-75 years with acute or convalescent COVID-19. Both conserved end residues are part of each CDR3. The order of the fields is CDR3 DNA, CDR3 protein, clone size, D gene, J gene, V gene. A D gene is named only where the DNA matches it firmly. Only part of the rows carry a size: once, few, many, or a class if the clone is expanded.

cdr3_nt: TGTGCCAGTAGTCCTGGGACAGGGGGCGCGGGGGGCTACACCTTC; cdr3_aa: CASSPGTGGAGGYTF; clone_size: -; d_call: TRBD1; j_call: TRBJ1-2; v_call: TRBV19
cdr3_nt: TGTGCCATTAGACTTGTGGGGACAGGGGATCAGCCCCAGCATTTT; cdr3_aa: CAIRLVGTGDQPQHF; clone_size: -; d_call: TRBD1; j_call: TRBJ1-5; v_call: TRBV2
cdr3_nt: TGTGCCAGCAGCTTACCGCCTCGGGCAGGGCAAGATAATTCACCCCTCCACTTT; cdr3_aa: CASSLPPRAGQDNSPLHF; clone_size: -; d_call: -; j_call: TRBJ1-6; v_call: TRBV7-9
cdr3_nt: TGTGCCAGCAGTTCGCAGGGGTGGGGCTACACCTTC; cdr3_aa: CASSSQGWGYTF; clone_size: -; d_call: -; j_call: TRBJ1-2; v_call: TRBV6-5
cdr3_nt: TGTGCCAGCAGCTTAAACAGGGACCGCTCACCCCTCCACTTT; cdr3_aa: CASSLNRDRSPLHF; clone_size: -; d_call: -; j_call: TRBJ1-6; v_call: TRBV7-2
cdr3_nt: TGTGCCAGCAGCTTCGGACAGGGCCATGGCTACACCTTC; cdr3_aa: CASSFGQGHGYTF; clone_size: -; d_call: TRBD1; j_call: TRBJ1-2; v_call: TRBV12-3/TRBV12-4
cdr3_nt: TGTGCCACCAGCCCCGGCCCGACAGTCCTGAAAGTAGATACGCAGTATTTT; cdr3_aa: CATSPGPTVLKVDTQYF; clone_size: once; d_call: -; j_call: TRBJ2-3; v_call: TRBV24-1
cdr3_nt: TGTGCCAGCAGCCCCGCGGCAGGGATAGAGTACGAGCAGTACTTC; cdr3_aa: CASSPAAGIEYEQYF; clone_size: -; d_call: -; j_call: TRBJ2-7; v_call: TRBV5-4
cdr3_nt: TGTGCCAGCAGTTACTCGGGGGGTCGAACAAACACCATATATTTT; cdr3_aa: CASSYSGGRTNTIYF; clone_size: -; d_call: -; j_call: TRBJ1-3; v_call: TRBV6-5
cdr3_nt: TGTGCCAGTAGTAATACAGGGGCCACTGAAGCTTTCTTT; cdr3_aa: CASSNTGATEAFF; clone_size: -; d_call: TRBD1; j_call: TRBJ1-1; v_call: TRBV19
cdr3_nt: TGCGCCAGCAGCTTGGTGGGACTAGCGTGGAATGAGCAGTTCTTC; cdr3_aa: CASSLVGLAWNEQFF; clone_size: once; d_call: TRBD2; j_call: TRBJ2-1; v_call: TRBV5-1
cdr3_nt: TGTGCCAGCAGCTTGGGGACAGGGGACTATGGCTACACCTTC; cdr3_aa: CASSLGTGDYGYTF; clone_size: -; d_call: TRBD1; j_call: TRBJ1-2; v_call: TRBV9
cdr3_nt: TGTGCCAGCAGCTTAGGGCCTAGCGGGGGGGTCTACAATGAGCAGTTCTTC; cdr3_aa: CASSLGPSGGVYNEQFF; clone_size: -; d_call: TRBD2; j_call: TRBJ2-1; v_call: TRBV11-2
cdr3_nt: TGTGCCAGCAGTTTACAGGGGATAAATTCCTACGAGCAGTACTTC; cdr3_aa: CASSLQGINSYEQYF; clone_size: -; d_call: -; j_call: TRBJ2-7; v_call: TRBV27
cdr3_nt: TGTGCCAGTAACCGAGGCGGGTGGGGCACCGGGGAGCTGTTTTTT; cdr3_aa: CASNRGGWGTGELFF; clone_size: few; d_call: -; j_call: TRBJ2-2; v_call: TRBV19
cdr3_nt: TGTGCCTCCATGGCGAAGGGGAATTCACCCCTCCACTTT; cdr3_aa: CASMAKGNSPLHF; clone_size: -; d_call: -; j_call: TRBJ1-6; v_call: TRBV10-3
cdr3_nt: TGCGCCAGCAGCCCATACAGGGGTGGGACTGAAGCTTTCTTT; cdr3_aa: CASSPYRGGTEAFF; clone_size: -; d_call: TRBD1; j_call: TRBJ1-1; v_call: TRBV5-1
cdr3_nt: TGTGCCAGCAGCTTAGACAGGGGAACTGAAGCTTTCTTT; cdr3_aa: CASSLDRGTEAFF; clone_size: -; d_call: -; j_call: TRBJ1-1; v_call: TRBV11-3
cdr3_nt: TGTGCCAGCAGCCAATCCCCAGGGCGGCACACCATATATTTT; cdr3_aa: CASSQSPGRHTIYF; clone_size: -; d_call: -; j_call: TRBJ1-3; v_call: TRBV16
cdr3_nt: TGTGCCAGCAGTATTAACAGGGTGAGCGATGGCTACACCTTC; cdr3_aa: CASSINRVSDGYTF; clone_size: -; d_call: -; j_call: TRBJ1-2; v_call: TRBV6-5
cdr3_nt: TGTGCCAGCAGTTACACAAGCTTGGAGAGCTACACCTTC; cdr3_aa: CASSYTSLESYTF; clone_size: -; d_call: -; j_call: TRBJ1-2; v_call: TRBV6-2/TRBV6-3
cdr3_nt: TGTGCCAGCAGCTTCCGACTAGCGGGGACACAAGAGACCCAGTACTTC; cdr3_aa: CASSFRLAGTQETQYF; clone_size: -; d_call: TRBD2; j_call: TRBJ2-5; v_call: TRBV7-2
cdr3_nt: TGTGCCAGCAGCAACCGACAGGTCTACTACGAGCAGTACTTC; cdr3_aa: CASSNRQVYYEQYF; clone_size: -; d_call: -; j_call: TRBJ2-7; v_call: TRBV14
cdr3_nt: TGTGCCAGTAGTATTGGACAGGCTAATGAAGCTTTCTTT; cdr3_aa: CASSIGQANEAFF; clone_size: -; d_call: TRBD1; j_call: TRBJ1-1; v_call: TRBV19
cdr3_nt: TGTGCCAGCAGCCCGGGGGGCAATCAGCCCCAGCATTTT; cdr3_aa: CASSPGGNQPQHF; clone_size: -; d_call: -; j_call: TRBJ1-5; v_call: TRBV7-9
cdr3_nt: TGTGCCAGCAGCGTAGTACAGGTTGGGTTCTTC; cdr3_aa: CASSVVQVGFF; clone_size: -; d_call: -; j_call: TRBJ2-1; v_call: TRBV9
cdr3_nt: TGTGCCAGCAGCGTCCATTGGCTTGATGGAGAGACCCAGTACTTC; cdr3_aa: CASSVHWLDGETQYF; clone_size: once; d_call: -; j_call: TRBJ2-5; v_call: TRBV9
cdr3_nt: TGTGCCAGCAGTGTAGAGGTCAGGGCTAGCGGGGAGCTGTTTTTT; cdr3_aa: CASSVEVRASGELFF; clone_size: -; d_call: -; j_call: TRBJ2-2; v_call: TRBV2
cdr3_nt: TGTGCCAGCAGTCCCAGGGTTCCCGGAAACACCATATATTTT; cdr3_aa: CASSPRVPGNTIYF; clone_size: -; d_call: -; j_call: TRBJ1-3; v_call: TRBV6-6
cdr3_nt: TGTGCCAGCAGCCCCCTGGTAGGGGGGGTAAATACGCAGTATTTT; cdr3_aa: CASSPLVGGVNTQYF; clone_size: -; d_call: -; j_call: TRBJ2-3; v_call: TRBV9
cdr3_nt: TGCGCCAGCAGCCGGTCCGGGACAGACTTACTAGATGGCTACACCTTC; cdr3_aa: CASSRSGTDLLDGYTF; clone_size: -; d_call: TRBD1; j_call: TRBJ1-2; v_call: TRBV5-1
cdr3_nt: TGCGCCAGCAGCTTGGGGGACAGAACCTCTGGAAACACCATATATTTT; cdr3_aa: CASSLGDRTSGNTIYF; clone_size: -; d_call: TRBD1; j_call: TRBJ1-3; v_call: TRBV5-1
cdr3_nt: TGTGCCACCAGTGATGACGACAGGGGAAGGGGGGATACGCAGTATTTT; cdr3_aa: CATSDDDRGRGDTQYF; clone_size: once; d_call: TRBD1; j_call: TRBJ2-3; v_call: TRBV24-1
cdr3_nt: TGTGCCAGCAGTCCGGGACAGGGATCAAACTATGGCTACACCTTC; cdr3_aa: CASSPGQGSNYGYTF; clone_size: once; d_call: TRBD1; j_call: TRBJ1-2; v_call: TRBV9
cdr3_nt: TGTGCCAGCAGTGGACAGAACTATGGCTACACCTTC; cdr3_aa: CASSGQNYGYTF; clone_size: few; d_call: -; j_call: TRBJ1-2; v_call: TRBV2
cdr3_nt: TGTGCCAGCAGCTATCACTACGAGCAGTACTTC; cdr3_aa: CASSYHYEQYF; clone_size: -; d_call: -; j_call: TRBJ2-7; v_call: TRBV7-2
cdr3_nt: TGTGCCAGCAGTCCCCGGGACAGGCAGTACTTC; cdr3_aa: CASSPRDRQYF; clone_size: few; d_call: TRBD1; j_call: TRBJ2-7; v_call: TRBV6-2/TRBV6-3
cdr3_nt: TGTGCCAGCAGTCCTGCACAGGGGAGCAATCAGCCCCAGCATTTT; cdr3_aa: CASSPAQGSNQPQHF; clone_size: -; d_call: TRBD1; j_call: TRBJ1-5; v_call: TRBV25-1
cdr3_nt: TGTGCCAGCAGCCCATCCGGGACCGGGGAGCTGTTTTTT; cdr3_aa: CASSPSGTGELFF; clone_size: -; d_call: -; j_call: TRBJ2-2; v_call: TRBV7-9
cdr3_nt: TGTGCCAGCAGTCCTGTAGCGGGATCGTCCTACAATGAGCAGTTCTTC; cdr3_aa: CASSPVAGSSYNEQFF; clone_size: -; d_call: TRBD2; j_call: TRBJ2-1; v_call: TRBV28
cdr3_nt: TGTGCCAGCAGTTCCCGGGACTATTACAATGAGCAGTTCTTC; cdr3_aa: CASSSRDYYNEQFF; clone_size: -; d_call: TRBD2; j_call: TRBJ2-1; v_call: TRBV27
cdr3_nt: TGTGCCTGGACTCGACAGGGCGGCGGCTACACCTTC; cdr3_aa: CAWTRQGGGYTF; clone_size: many; d_call: TRBD1; j_call: TRBJ1-2; v_call: TRBV30
cdr3_nt: TGTGCCAGCAGCTTAGAGGCCCTAGCGGGTGAGCAGTTCTTC; cdr3_aa: CASSLEALAGEQFF; clone_size: -; d_call: TRBD2; j_call: TRBJ2-1; v_call: TRBV7-9
cdr3_nt: TGTGCCACCCGTTCCGACTCGGCCAGCTATGGCTACACCTTC; cdr3_aa: CATRSDSASYGYTF; clone_size: -; d_call: -; j_call: TRBJ1-2; v_call: TRBV15
cdr3_nt: TGTGCCTGGAGTGTACGACAGGGTAGTGACGAGCAGTACTTC; cdr3_aa: CAWSVRQGSDEQYF; clone_size: -; d_call: TRBD1; j_call: TRBJ2-7; v_call: TRBV30
cdr3_nt: TGCGCCAGCAGCTTGACGACAGGGGATCAGCCAGGTGAAAAACTGTTTTTT; cdr3_aa: CASSLTTGDQPGEKLFF; clone_size: -; d_call: TRBD1; j_call: TRBJ1-4; v_call: TRBV5-1
cdr3_nt: TGCGCCAGCAGTCATACAGGGGGCTACTCTGGAAACACCATATATTTT; cdr3_aa: CASSHTGGYSGNTIYF; clone_size: -; d_call: TRBD1; j_call: TRBJ1-3; v_call: TRBV23-1
cdr3_nt: TGTGCCAGCAGTTACGACAGGTGGGGCTCCTACGAGCAGTACTTC; cdr3_aa: CASSYDRWGSYEQYF; clone_size: once; d_call: -; j_call: TRBJ2-7; v_call: TRBV6-5
cdr3_nt: TGTGCCAGCAGCTTAGCGCTGGCGGGGGGAAACATTCAGTACTTC; cdr3_aa: CASSLALAGGNIQYF; clone_size: once; d_call: TRBD2; j_call: TRBJ2-4; v_call: TRBV11-1
cdr3_nt: TGTGCCAGCACCAGCGGGACCGGTAATTCACCCCTCCACTTT; cdr3_aa: CASTSGTGNSPLHF; clone_size: -; d_call: -; j_call: TRBJ1-6; v_call: TRBV6-5
cdr3_nt: TGTGCCAGCAGCCTGCGACAGGTCATTTTTACCGGGGAGCTGTTTTTT; cdr3_aa: CASSLRQVIFTGELFF; clone_size: -; d_call: -; j_call: TRBJ2-2; v_call: TRBV14
cdr3_nt: TGTGCCAGCAGCTCTCGCCCCAGGGGGCCTACTTGGAAGGAGACCCAGTACTTC; cdr3_aa: CASSSRPRGPTWKETQYF; clone_size: -; d_call: TRBD1; j_call: TRBJ2-5; v_call: TRBV5-6
cdr3_nt: TGCGCCAGCAGCGCAGACTCGACGAACTATGGCTACACCTTC; cdr3_aa: CASSADSTNYGYTF; clone_size: -; d_call: -; j_call: TRBJ1-2; v_call: TRBV5-1
cdr3_nt: TGTGCCAGCAGCTTAGCGAGGTCCTACGCGAACACCGGGGAGCTGTTTTTT; cdr3_aa: CASSLARSYANTGELFF; clone_size: -; d_call: -; j_call: TRBJ2-2; v_call: TRBV7-9
cdr3_nt: TGTGCCAGCTCACCACTCAGGGAGGCCGACACCATATATTTT; cdr3_aa: CASSPLREADTIYF; clone_size: -; d_call: -; j_call: TRBJ1-3; v_call: TRBV18
cdr3_nt: TGTGCCAGCAGTGACTCTCCTAGCGGGGCGGTAGATACGCAGTATTTT; cdr3_aa: CASSDSPSGAVDTQYF; clone_size: once; d_call: TRBD2; j_call: TRBJ2-3; v_call: TRBV6-4
cdr3_nt: TGTGCCAGCTCACCGATGGGAGGGAGGAACATTCAGTACTTC; cdr3_aa: CASSPMGGRNIQYF; clone_size: -; d_call: TRBD2; j_call: TRBJ2-4; v_call: TRBV18
cdr3_nt: TGTGCCACCGGACAGGCGAACACCGGGGAGCTGTTTTTT; cdr3_aa: CATGQANTGELFF; clone_size: -; d_call: TRBD1; j_call: TRBJ2-2; v_call: TRBV24-1